Described below is a single T cell receptor beta chain sequence and its context. This sample stems from a study of cytomegalovirus exposure and HLA in healthy donors. The CDR3 length is 14 residues. The J segment lost 7 bases and the V segment lost 0 bases, leaving 3 bases of the junction unmatched. Germline CDR1 reads SGHRS; CDR2 reads YFSETQ. Primers for the PCR totalled 60 Vbeta and 13 Jbeta. Authors' methods: Some 11 million shared chains were among the 65 million to 85 million unique TCR beta chains that a later analysis counted. Produced via immunoSEQ multiplex PCR; TCRdb's table is partial and in-frame only. From that table come the V and J calls and clone size; the DNA was used to work out D and trimming. The table shows 180,000 or so clones, with about 80% occurring only once.

Sequencing was done on a sample of PBMCs. This clonotype originated in a woman in her 30s in good health and CMV-seronegative. The chain employs TRBV5-1 and TRBJ2-1, with 8 bases matching TRBD1. The CDR3, as DNA: TGCGCCAGCAGCTTGGACAGGGGGGAAAATGAGCAGTTCTTC. Protein sequence: CASSLDRGENEQFF.